This TCR beta chain was recorded in a study of OX40 agonist ivuxolimab in advanced cancers. Assay used: immunoSEQ multiplex PCR; TCRdb lists only in-frame clones, some missing. Here the sample spans tens of thousands of clones, 88% being singletons. With 2 bases clipped from V and 0 bases from J, the junction kept 3 bases outside the gene matches. CDR1 is MNHEY, CDR2 SVGAGI, per germline. CDR3 length: 16 amino acids. Study-level results: Clonal expansion was among the lowest in partial responders at 0.1-3.0 mg/kg, especially CD8+. Average numbers of expanded clones were greater in CD8+ T cells than in CD4+.

As to this clone: The antigen is not known.

The sequencing here drew on CD4+ or CD8+ T cells sorted from blood, taken in a trial of the OX40 agonist ivuxolimab. This chain links TRBV6-5 with TRBJ1-1; 10 nucleotides line up with TRBD1. The TCR sequence derives from an adult with an advanced solid tumor such as melanoma, head and neck, liver or kidney cancer. Here the CDR3 reads CASSYGTGVLNTEAFF. The CDR3 coding sequence is TGTGCCAGCAGTTACGGGACAGGGGTATTGAACACTGAAGCTTTCTTT.